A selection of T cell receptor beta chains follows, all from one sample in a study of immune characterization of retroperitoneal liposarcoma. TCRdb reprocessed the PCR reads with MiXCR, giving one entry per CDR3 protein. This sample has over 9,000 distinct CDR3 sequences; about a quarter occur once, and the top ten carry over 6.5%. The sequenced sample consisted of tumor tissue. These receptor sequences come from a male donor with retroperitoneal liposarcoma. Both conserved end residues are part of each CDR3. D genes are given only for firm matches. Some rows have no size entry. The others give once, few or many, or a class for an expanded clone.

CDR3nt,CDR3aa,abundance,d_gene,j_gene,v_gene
TGTGCCAGCAGTGTCGACAGGAACTATGGCTACACCTTC,CASSVDRNYGYTF,-,-,TRBJ1-2,TRBV27
TGCGCCAGCAGTGAGGCAGCCTACAATGAGCAGTTCTTC,CASSEAAYNEQFF,few,-,TRBJ2-1,TRBV10-2
TGTGCCAGCAGCCTCATAGGGGCCGTAGGACTAGCGGGAGAGAGCTCCTACAATGAGCAGTTCTTC,CASSLIGAVGLAGESSYNEQFF,few,TRBD2,TRBJ2-1,TRBV7-6
TGTGCCAGCAAGGCGCGGCGGGGGGTAAACACCGGGGAGCTGTTTTTT,CASKARRGVNTGELFF,once,TRBD2,TRBJ2-2,TRBV6-6
TGTGCCAGCAGTTACTCCCTCCGGGGGGAGATACCCTACGAGCAGTACTTC,CASSYSLRGEIPYEQYF,-,TRBD2,TRBJ2-7,TRBV6-6
TGTGCCAGCACGGACCCGCGTGCCTACGAGCAGTTCTTC,CASTDPRAYEQFF,medium-sized,-,TRBJ2-1,TRBV6-1
TGTGCCAGCACCACCATCGGGACAGGGGGTACAGATACGCAGTATTTT,CASTTIGTGGTDTQYF,few,TRBD1,TRBJ2-3,TRBV6-1
TGTGCCAGCAGTTACTCGATGATAGGAGAGACCCAGTACTTC,CASSYSMIGETQYF,few,-,TRBJ2-5,TRBV6-6
TGTGCCAGCAGCAGTATGGTAGCGGACAATGAGCAGTTCTTC,CASSSMVADNEQFF,-,-,TRBJ2-1,TRBV6-1
TGTGCCAGCAGCTCAAGCGGGAGGGGAGTTTACGAGCAGTACTTC,CASSSSGRGVYEQYF,-,TRBD2,TRBJ2-7,TRBV7-3
TGTGCCAGCAGTCCTAGGGGCTTCTACAATGAGCAGTACTTC,CASSPRGFYNEQYF,-,-,TRBJ2-7,TRBV27
TGTGCCAGCAGCTTTCGGAGCGGGGATTACAATGAGCAGTTCTTC,CASSFRSGDYNEQFF,medium-sized,TRBD2,TRBJ2-1,TRBV7-2
TGTGCCAGCAGTCTCGGGTTGTACGAGCAGTACTTC,CASSLGLYEQYF,-,-,TRBJ2-7,TRBV6-6
TGTGCCAGCAGCCGCGTAGGGGTTGGAAACACCATATATTTT,CASSRVGVGNTIYF,-,-,TRBJ1-3,TRBV6-5
TGTGCCAGCAGTGGGAACAGGGGGCCTGGGGCCAACGTCCTGACTTTC,CASSGNRGPGANVLTF,-,TRBD1,TRBJ2-6,TRBV6-1
TGTGCCAGCAGCTTGGCACTAGCGGGAGGAACAGGCTACAATGAGCAGTTCTTC,CASSLALAGGTGYNEQFF,-,TRBD2,TRBJ2-1,TRBV5-4
TGTGCCAGCAGCTTAGCCGGGACAGGGGCGGCCTCACCCCTCCACTTT,CASSLAGTGAASPLHF,few,TRBD1,TRBJ1-6,TRBV7-8
TGTGCCAGCAGCTTAGTGGGGAGCTCCTACAATGAGCAGTTCTTC,CASSLVGSSYNEQFF,few,-,TRBJ2-1,TRBV7-2
TGTGCCAGCAGCCGTTCCACAGGGGCTAGCGGGTCACAAGATGAGCAGTTCTTC,CASSRSTGASGSQDEQFF,-,-,TRBJ2-1,TRBV11-3
TGTGCCAGCAGTAAGGGACAGGGAGACAATGAGCAGTTCTTC,CASSKGQGDNEQFF,few,TRBD1,TRBJ2-1,TRBV27
TGTGCCAGTAGTTCGTTTGGAGGGGACCTTGAAGCTTTCTTT,CASSSFGGDLEAFF,-,-,TRBJ1-1,TRBV19
TGTGCCAGTTGTTTTGGGGCCTACAATGAGCAGTTCTTC,CASCFGAYNEQFF,once,-,TRBJ2-1,TRBV12-5
TGTGCCAGCAGCTTCGGATCGGGAGCAGATACGCAGTATTTT,CASSFGSGADTQYF,many,-,TRBJ2-3,TRBV7-2